The T cell receptor (beta chain) described here comes from a study of technical replicates of blood from a few donors (TCRdb year 2017). Note on this clone: Which antigen it targets is not known. Base quality data are lacking; no much larger clone is found one base away.

The CDR3 has 16 amino acids, counting the end cysteine and phenylalanine. The CDR3 DNA has 48 bases and is translated from base 1. CDR1 KGHSH and CDR2 LQKENI were looked up in the germline V gene. Trimming removed 0 bases from V and 4 bases from J, leaving 14 bases between the germline ends. Preparation of the library involved the immunoSEQ multiplex PCR assay. The table was pulled from immuneACCESS by TCRdb, which kept in-frame rearrangements only. Such tables lose some clones; where checked, under half of the loss comes from unresolved V genes, and the rest has no known cause. The sample table holds approximately 59,000 clones, of which approximately 86% were seen once. In total, the top ten clones hold 5% of the sample.

In this chain, TRBV18 is recombined with TRBJ2-3; the best D guess is TRBD1, with 6 bases matching. This TCR derives from a human donor in good health. Some clones in this sample may be carry-over from other donors' samples. The sequencing input was PBMCs. The sequence in DNA is TGTGCCAGCTCACCACCTGGGAACAGGGTTGCAGATACGCAGTATTTT. Translated, it gives CASSPPGNRVADTQYF.